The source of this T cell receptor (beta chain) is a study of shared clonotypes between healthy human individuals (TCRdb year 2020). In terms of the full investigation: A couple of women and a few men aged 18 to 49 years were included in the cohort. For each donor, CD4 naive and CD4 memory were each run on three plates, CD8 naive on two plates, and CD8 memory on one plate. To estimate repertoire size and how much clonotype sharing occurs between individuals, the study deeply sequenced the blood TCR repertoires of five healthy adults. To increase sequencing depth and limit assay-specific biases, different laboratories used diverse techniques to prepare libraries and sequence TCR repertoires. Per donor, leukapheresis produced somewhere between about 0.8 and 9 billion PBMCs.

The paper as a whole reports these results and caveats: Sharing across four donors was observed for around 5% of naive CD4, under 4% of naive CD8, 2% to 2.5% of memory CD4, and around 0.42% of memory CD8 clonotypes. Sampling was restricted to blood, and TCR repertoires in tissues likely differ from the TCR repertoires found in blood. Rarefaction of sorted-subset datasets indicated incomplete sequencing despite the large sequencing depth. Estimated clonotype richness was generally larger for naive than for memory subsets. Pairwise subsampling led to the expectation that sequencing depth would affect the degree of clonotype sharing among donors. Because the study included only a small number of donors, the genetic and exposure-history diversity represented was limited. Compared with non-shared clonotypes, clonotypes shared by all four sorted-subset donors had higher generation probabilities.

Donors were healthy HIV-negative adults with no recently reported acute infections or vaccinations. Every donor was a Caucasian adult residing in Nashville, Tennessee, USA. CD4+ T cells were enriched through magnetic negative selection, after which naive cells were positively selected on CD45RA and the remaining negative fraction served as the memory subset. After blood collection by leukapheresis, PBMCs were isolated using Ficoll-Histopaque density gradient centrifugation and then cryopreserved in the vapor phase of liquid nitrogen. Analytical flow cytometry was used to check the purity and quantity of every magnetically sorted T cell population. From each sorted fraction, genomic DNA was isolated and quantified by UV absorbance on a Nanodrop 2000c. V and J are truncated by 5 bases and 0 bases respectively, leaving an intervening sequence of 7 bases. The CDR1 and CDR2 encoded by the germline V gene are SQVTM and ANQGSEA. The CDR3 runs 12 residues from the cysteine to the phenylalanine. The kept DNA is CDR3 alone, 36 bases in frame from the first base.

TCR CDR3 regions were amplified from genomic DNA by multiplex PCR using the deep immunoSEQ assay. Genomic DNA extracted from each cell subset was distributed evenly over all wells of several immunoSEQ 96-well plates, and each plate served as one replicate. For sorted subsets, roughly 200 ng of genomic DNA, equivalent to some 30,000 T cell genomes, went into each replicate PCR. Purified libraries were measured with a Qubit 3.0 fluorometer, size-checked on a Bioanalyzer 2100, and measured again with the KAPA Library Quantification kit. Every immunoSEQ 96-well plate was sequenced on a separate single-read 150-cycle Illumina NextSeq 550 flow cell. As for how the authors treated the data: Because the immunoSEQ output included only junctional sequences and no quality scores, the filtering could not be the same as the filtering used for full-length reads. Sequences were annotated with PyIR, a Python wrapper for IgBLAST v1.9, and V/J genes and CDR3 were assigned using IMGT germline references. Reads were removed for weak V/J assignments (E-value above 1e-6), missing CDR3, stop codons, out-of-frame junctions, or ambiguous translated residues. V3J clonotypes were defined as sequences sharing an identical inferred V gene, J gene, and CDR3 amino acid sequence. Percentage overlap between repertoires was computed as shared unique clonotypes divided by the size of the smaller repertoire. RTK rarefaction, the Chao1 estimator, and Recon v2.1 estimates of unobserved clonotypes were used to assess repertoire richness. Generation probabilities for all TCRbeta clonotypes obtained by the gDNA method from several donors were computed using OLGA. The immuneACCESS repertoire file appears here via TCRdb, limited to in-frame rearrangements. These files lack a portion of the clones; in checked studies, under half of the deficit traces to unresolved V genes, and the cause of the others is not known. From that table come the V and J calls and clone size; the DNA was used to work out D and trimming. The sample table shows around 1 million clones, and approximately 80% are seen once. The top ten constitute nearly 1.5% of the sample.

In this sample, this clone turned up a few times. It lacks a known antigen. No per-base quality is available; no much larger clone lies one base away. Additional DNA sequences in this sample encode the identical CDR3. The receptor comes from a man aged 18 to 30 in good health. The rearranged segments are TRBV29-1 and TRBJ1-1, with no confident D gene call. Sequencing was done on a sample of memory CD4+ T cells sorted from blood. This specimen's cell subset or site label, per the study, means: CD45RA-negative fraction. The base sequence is TGCAGCGTTCGTGTGGTGAACACTGAAGCTTTCTTT. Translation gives CSVRVVNTEAFF.